This TCR beta chain was profiled in a study of blood T cell repertoires in COVID-19. The wider study: Researchers got acute and convalescent COVID-19 samples from the United States, Italy and Spain. The cDNA or gDNA used as material had been derived from T cells, B-cell-depleted T cells, or PBMCs.

V dropped 5 bases and J dropped 6 bases, with 13 bases sitting between them. Germline-derived CDR1 and CDR2 are MNHEY and SVGEGT. The length of the CDR3 is 13 residues. As handled by the study authors: Reference gene primers were amplified, and this amplification served to estimate nucleated cell counts. Data came from immunoSEQ multiplex PCR; TCRdb stores just in-frame clones and leaves some out. V and J calls and clone size are those listed in that table; D and trimming were worked out from the DNA. The sample has about 53,000 clones; 75% to 90% are singletons. The V and J genes are TRBV6-2 or TRBV6-3 and TRBJ1-1; perhaps TRBD1 as D (6 bases). The sample comprised peripheral blood. This receptor was taken from a man older than 75 with acute or convalescent COVID-19. The CDR3 region is CASSRSTGPEAFF. CDR3 in DNA: TGTGCCAGCAGTCGTTCGACAGGTCCTGAAGCTTTCTTT.